This T cell receptor beta chain was found in a study of blood T cell repertoires in COVID-19. Study-level background: Samples taken during acute and convalescent COVID-19 were collected in the United States, Italy and Spain.

Adults between roughly 18 and 90 years of age took part from fewer than 30 US areas. Participants reported their clinical history, and cohort assignment relied on those reports. Recovered status applied to Cohort 3 donors who had two consecutive negative PCRs. It also applied to those with clearance or with symptom resolution. This CDR3 has 12 amino acids. Germline loops: CDR1 SEHNR, CDR2 FQNEAQ (reference sequence). V was pared by 5 bases and J by 0 bases, with 5 bases between. Only in-frame clones appear in the TCRdb table, and some are missing; sequencing was by immunoSEQ multiplex PCR. Found here are approximately 200,000 clones, 84% of them singletons; the top ten hold 1.8%. This clone has more than one count but fewer than ten.

This TCR was recovered from a man between 60 and 70 years old who had recovered from COVID-19. The sample was PBMCs or T cells enriched from blood (not recorded which). The gene calls are TRBV7-9 and TRBJ2-7; D gene unclear. The CDR3 DNA reads TGTGCCAGCAGCACAGCCTCCTACGAGCAGTACTTC. It translates to CASSTASYEQYF.